The 30 T cell receptor beta chains listed next were all sequenced from one sample in a study of Tregs in tolerant kidney transplant recipients. Recipients received nonmyeloablative bone marrow transplants from related graft donors, with transient mixed chimerism. Libraries were prepared by immunoSEQ multiplex PCR; TCRdb keeps only in-frame clonotypes and omits some of them. The sample records about 81,000 clones, about 91% being singletons. The sample here was CD4+ T cells from blood (PBMCs), taken 24 months after the transplant. These receptors were obtained from a human patient who received a combined kidney and bone marrow transplant. Some T cells may have originated in the graft donor.

The chain combines TRBV5-4 with TRBJ2-3; possible D gene TRBD2, 5 bases. Trimming removed 4 bases at V and 5 bases at J, with 14 bases between. CDR1 and CDR2 from the germline V gene are SGHNT and YYREEE (reference sequence). The CDR3 covers 14 residues. Here the CDR3 DNA reads TGTGCCAGCAGCCCTCCGACTACTGGAGATACGCAGTATTTT. It encodes CASSPPTTGDTQYF.

This clone has only a few counts. One end of the junction does not line up with germline, which may come from a read error. Additional DNA sequences in this sample encode the identical CDR3. V is TRBV5-6 and J is TRBJ1-6; maybe TRBD1 (6 bases). This CDR3 region has 19 residues. Germline lookup yields CDR1 SGHDT and CDR2 YYEEEE. The CDR3 region is CASSLLPAGVSSYNSPLHF. The DNA of the CDR3 is TGTGCCAGCAGCTTGTTGCCGGCAGGGGTTTCCTCCTATAATTCCCCCCTCCACTTT. Looking up the rest from reference TRBV5-6 and TRBJ1-6 gives the full variable domain: DAGVTQSPTHLIKTRGQQVTLRCSPKSGHDTVSWYQQALGQGPQFIFQYYEEEERQRGNFPDRFSGHQFPNYSSELNVNALLLGDSALYLCASSLLPAGVSSYNSPLHFGNGTRLTVT.

The rearrangement joins TRBV2 to TRBJ2-5, with D unclear. This CDR3 comprises 12 residues. Trimming shortened V by 6 bases and J by 0 bases, and 5 bases separated the two germline ends. Looked up from germline, CDR1 is SNHLY and CDR2 is FYNNEI. Here the CDR3 DNA reads TGTGCCAGCAGCCCGTACCAAGAGACCCAGTACTTC. This sequence encodes CASSPYQETQYF.

The rearrangement links TRBV19 to TRBJ2-3; 13 bases match TRBD2. The CDR3 is 19 amino acids. From germline, CDR1 is LNHDA and CDR2 SQIVND (reference sequence). Trimming took 6 bases from V and 3 from J; bases not matched to a gene: 15. The CDR3 nucleotides are TGTGCCAGTAGACTACTAGGGACTAGCGGGATGGAAGGGACAGATACGCAGTATTTT. Translated: CASRLLGTSGMEGTDTQYF.

J is TRBJ1-1 and V is TRBV5-4; tentatively, D is TRBD1 (5 bases). Germline values: CDR1 SGHNT, CDR2 YYREEE (reference sequence). The CDR3 covers 14 residues. With 1 base removed from V and 1 base from J, the gap between germline ends came to 8 bases. The CDR3 protein is CASSLRGGNTEAFF. In DNA form, the CDR3 reads TGTGCCAGCAGCTTGAGGGGTGGGAACACTGAAGCTTTCTTT. Full variable domain (rest looked up from reference TRBV5-4 and TRBJ1-1): ETGVTQSPTHLIKTRGQQVTLRCSSQSGHNTVSWYQQALGQGPQFIFQYYREEENGRGNFPPRFSGLQFPNYSSELNVNALELDDSALYLCASSLRGGNTEAFFGQGTRLTVV.

This chain uses TRBV9 with TRBJ1-5, with D possibly TRBD1 on 6 matching bases. Germline V gene data show CDR1 as SGDLS and CDR2 as YYNGEE. V was trimmed by 0 bases and J by 2 bases, leaving 6 bases between them. This CDR3 has 14 residues. CDR3 sequence: CASSVGQGNQPQHF. DNA of the CDR3: TGTGCCAGCAGCGTAGGACAGGGCAATCAGCCCCAGCATTTT.

J is TRBJ1-1 and V is TRBV7-9; D is undetermined. Germline V gene data show CDR1 as SEHNR and CDR2 as FQNEAQ (reference sequence). Trimming removed 6 bases at V and 0 bases at J, with 8 bases between. CDR3 length equals 13 residues. The CDR3 DNA sequence: TGTGCCAGCAGTATACAGTTGAACACTGAAGCTTTCTTT. Translated, it gives CASSIQLNTEAFF.

The genes are TRBV5-5 and TRBJ1-2; 9 bases agree with TRBD1. V lost 2 bases to trimming and J lost 5 bases; unmatched junction nucleotides: 4. Per the germline V gene, CDR1 is SGHKS and CDR2 is YYEKEE (reference sequence). This CDR3 comprises 14 residues. The CDR3 DNA reads as TGTGCCAGCAGCTTCGACGGGACAGGGTATGGCTACACCTTC. Translation gives CASSFDGTGYGYTF. Full variable domain (missing parts from reference TRBV5-5 and TRBJ1-2): DAGVTQSPTHLIKTRGQQVTLRCSPISGHKSVSWYQQVLGQGPQFIFQYYEKEERGRGNFPDRFSARQFPNYSSELNVNALLLGDSALYLCASSFDGTGYGYTFGSGTRLTVV.

The chain employs TRBV4-3 and TRBJ2-7; tentatively, D is TRBD2 (6 bases). Germline V gives CDR1 LGHNA, CDR2 YSLEER. This CDR3 has 18 residues. V lost 1 base to trimming and J lost 2 bases, with 21 bases between them. The CDR3 nucleotides read TGCGCCAGCAGCCAAGGGTTAGTACGGGGCGGGGCAGCCTACGAGCAGTACTTC. Protein product: CASSQGLVRGGAAYEQYF.

The CDR3 spells CASSQGGGGPHEQYF. The DNA for the CDR3 is TGCGCCAGCAGCCAGGGTGGAGGGGGCCCCCACGAGCAGTACTTC. The chain has TRBV4-3 and TRBJ2-7; a weak D match, TRBD1 (7 bases). The CDR3 sequence is 15 residues long. CDR1 is LGHNA and CDR2 is YSLEER in the germline V gene. Between the trimmed V and J ends, which lost 3 bases and 5 bases, there was a span of 17 bases.

In its sample, this clone was seen once. CDR3 residues: CAWSVRTGGFLYGYTF. DNA of the CDR3: TGTGCCTGGAGTGTACGGACAGGGGGTTTCCTCTATGGCTACACCTTC. The rearrangement uses TRBV30 and TRBJ1-2, with 10 nucleotides matching TRBD1. V lost 0 bases to trimming and J lost 4 bases; unmatched junction nucleotides: 8. The CDR3 has 16 amino acids. The germline V gene encodes CDR1 GTSNPN and CDR2 SVGIG (reference sequence).

The chain employs TRBV7-7 and TRBJ2-1, with a tentative D call TRBD1 (5 bases). Trimming removed 1 base at V and 0 bases at J, with 7 bases between. Germline values: CDR1 SSHAT, CDR2 FNYEAQ (reference sequence). The CDR3 runs to 15 residues. The CDR3 reads CASSLDRFSYNEQFF. The CDR3 coding sequence is TGTGCCAGCAGCTTAGACAGGTTCTCCTACAATGAGCAGTTCTTC.

The V gene is TRBV11-2, the J gene TRBJ1-3; maybe TRBD1 (5 bases). Trimming took 0 bases from V and 0 from J, leaving 9 bases between them. CDR3 length equals 16 residues. Germline V lookup: CDR1 SGHAT, CDR2 FQNNGV. In DNA, the CDR3 is TGTGCCAGCAGCTTAGATCGGGGGTCCTCTGGAAACACCATATATTTT. This gives the protein CASSLDRGSSGNTIYF.

This chain connects TRBV13 to TRBJ2-1, with a weak D call TRBD2 (5 bases). CDR1 and CDR2 from the germline V gene are PRHDT and FYEKMQ (reference sequence). Between the trimmed V and J ends, which lost 5 bases and 4 bases, there was a span of 15 bases. The CDR3 runs to 15 residues. CDR3 nucleotide sequence: TGTGCCAGCAGCCTCTCCGGAGGATGGTACAATGAGCAGTTCTTC. It encodes CASSLSGGWYNEQFF.

The genes are TRBV19 and TRBJ1-1, with 7 bases lining up with TRBD1. Germline CDR1 reads LNHDA; CDR2 reads SQIVND (reference sequence). V lost 4 bases, J lost 0 bases, and 14 bases stayed unmatched. This CDR3 has 18 amino acids. The CDR3 DNA sequence: TGTGCCAGTAGTACCCTATATGGTAGGGGGCCGATGAACACTGAAGCTTTCTTT. Its protein product is CASSTLYGRGPMNTEAFF.

The chain recombines TRBV2 with TRBJ2-5; weak D call: TRBD2 (6 bases). The V end lost 4 bases, the J end lost 7 bases, and 13 bases lay between the germline ends. Germline V gives CDR1 SNHLY, CDR2 FYNNEI. There are 13 residues in the CDR3. CDR3: CASSVGTRGTQYF. The CDR3, as DNA: TGTGCCAGCAGTGTAGGGACTCGTGGGACCCAGTACTTC.

This chain uses TRBV5-1 with TRBJ2-7; 9 positions match TRBD2. V was clipped by 0 bases and J by 5 bases; unmatched bases: 9. The CDR3 covers 16 residues. Per germline, CDR1 SGHRS and CDR2 YFSETQ. CDR3 DNA: TGCGCCAGCAGCTTGGGACTAGGGGCTAGCGGGAACGAGCAGTACTTC. It yields the protein CASSLGLGASGNEQYF.

The chain links TRBV11-2 to TRBJ2-7, with 9 nucleotides matching TRBD2. V shed 6 bases, J shed 2 bases, and the junction held 5 bases outside the gene matches. The CDR3 has 14 residues. Looked up from germline, CDR1 is SGHAT and CDR2 is FQNNGV. CDR3 amino acids: CASRIVAGAYEQYF. Written as DNA, the CDR3 is TGTGCCAGCAGAATAGTAGCGGGAGCCTACGAGCAGTACTTC. The variable domain in full, completed from reference TRBV11-2 and TRBJ2-7, reads EAGVAQSPRYKIIEKRQSVAFWCNPISGHATLYWYQQILGQGPKLLIQFQNNGVVDDSQLPKDRFSAERLKGVDSTLKIQPAKLEDSAVYLCASRIVAGAYEQYFGPGTRLTVT.

The chain has TRBV9 and TRBJ1-2, with D perhaps matching TRBD1 (5 bases). Trimming shortened V by 4 bases and J by 3 bases, and 13 bases separated the two germline ends. This CDR3 spans 14 amino acids. Per the germline V gene, CDR1 is SGDLS and CDR2 is YYNGEE. CDR3 sequence: CASSSAGPYYGYTF. The CDR3 DNA reads TGTGCCAGCAGCTCAGCAGGGCCCTACTATGGCTACACCTTC.

The chain combines TRBV5-4 with TRBJ2-7, with TRBD1 as a possible D gene (5 bases). Trimming left V 4 bases short and J 3 bases short, with 8 bases between. The CDR3 consists of 12 residues. Looked up from germline, CDR1 is SGHNT and CDR2 is YYREEE (reference sequence). The CDR3 sequence is CASSTDSYEQYF. The CDR3 region has the DNA TGTGCCAGCAGCACCGACAGCTACGAGCAGTACTTC.

V and J are TRBV4-1 and TRBJ1-3; 8 nucleotides align to TRBD1. CDR3 size: 15 residues. Looked up from germline, CDR1 is MGHRA and CDR2 is YSYEKL. V lost 0 bases to trimming and J lost 4 bases; unmatched junction nucleotides: 2. The CDR3 loop reads CASSQDRGRGNTIYF. In nucleotides, the CDR3 is TGCGCCAGCAGCCAAGACAGGGGGCGAGGAAACACCATATATTTT.

The CDR3 is CASSPDRGLNEKLFF. CDR3 sequence (DNA): TGTGCCAGCAGCCCGGACAGAGGCTTAAATGAAAAACTGTTTTTT. V and J are TRBV9 and TRBJ1-4, with D possibly being TRBD1 (6 bases). V lost 4 bases, J lost 5 bases, and 15 bases lay in between. CDR3 size: 15 residues. From germline, CDR1 is SGDLS and CDR2 YYNGEE.

The chain links TRBV18 to TRBJ2-5; 8 nucleotides line up with TRBD1. The germline gives CDR1 KGHSH, CDR2 LQKENI. With V trimmed by 1 base and J by 6 bases, 4 bases remained unmatched. The CDR3 is 14 amino acids. In DNA form, the CDR3 reads TGTGCCAGCTCACCACAAACAGGGGGACAGACCCAGTACTTC. This codes for CASSPQTGGQTQYF.

The rearrangement joins TRBV1 to TRBJ1-1; TRBD1 is taken as the D call from the table, unchecked against the DNA. TRBV1 is listed as a pseudogene. The CDR3 contains 15 residues. The CDR3 region is CTSSQDLTGASEAFF. In DNA, the CDR3 is TGCACCAGCAGCCAAGATTTAACAGGGGCGTCTGAAGCTTTCTTT.

The J gene is TRBJ1-1, the V gene TRBV7-9, with D maybe TRBD1 (6 bases). The CDR3 extends over 19 amino acids. V lost 1 base and J 3 bases, leaving 24 bases between the germline ends. Per the germline V gene, CDR1 is SEHNR and CDR2 is FQNEAQ (reference sequence). The CDR3 loop is CASSLGSRGGMLEDTEAFF. In DNA form, the CDR3 reads TGTGCCAGCAGCTTAGGGAGCAGGGGTGGAATGCTAGAGGACACTGAAGCTTTCTTT.

CDR3 coding DNA: TGTGCCAGCCGGACTAGCGGTAGCACAGATACGCAGTATTTT. Translation gives CASRTSGSTDTQYF. The chain links TRBV19 to TRBJ2-3, with TRBD2 matching over 10 bases. The V gene end was trimmed by 9 bases and the J gene end by 0 bases; junction bases not matched to a gene: 3. This CDR3 region has 14 residues. Per the germline V gene, CDR1 is LNHDA and CDR2 is SQIVND (reference sequence).

The chain has TRBV11-2 and TRBJ1-2; maybe TRBD1 (6 bases). The V end was cut by 5 bases, the J end by 2 bases, with 12 bases between. The germline CDR1 and CDR2 sequences are SGHAT and FQNNGV. The CDR3 totals 14 residues. This CDR3 reads CASSTHGQNYGYTF. CDR3 nucleotides: TGTGCCAGCAGCACCCACGGACAGAACTATGGCTACACCTTC.

The chain combines TRBV5-4 with TRBJ2-7; 9 nucleotides match TRBD1. The V gene end was trimmed by 4 bases and the J gene end by 5 bases; junction bases not matched to a gene: 10. The CDR3 length is 15 residues. Germline V gives CDR1 SGHNT, CDR2 YYREEE (reference sequence). The CDR3 DNA sequence: TGTGCCAGCAGCAAACGGGACAGGGCTAAGGACGAGCAGTACTTC. This sequence encodes CASSKRDRAKDEQYF.

The rearrangement joins TRBV5-4 to TRBJ2-3; 8 nucleotides agree with TRBD2. V lost 4 bases to trimming and J lost 2 bases; unmatched junction nucleotides: 9. There are 16 residues in the CDR3. CDR1 is SGHNT and CDR2 is YYREEE in the germline V gene (reference sequence). The CDR3, as DNA: TGTGCCAGCAGCGACGGGACTAGGGGTCTCACAGATACGCAGTATTTT. The encoded protein is CASSDGTRGLTDTQYF.

This clone was counted once. The V and J genes are TRBV18 and TRBJ1-2; 10 nucleotides match TRBD1. The CDR3 contains 15 residues. From germline, CDR1 is KGHSH and CDR2 LQKENI. With 3 bases clipped from V and 3 bases from J, the junction kept 4 bases outside the gene matches. CDR3 in amino acids: CASSPRDRGYYGYTF. CDR3 nucleotide sequence: TGTGCCAGCTCACCCCGGGACAGGGGATACTATGGCTACACCTTC.